This is a list of T cell receptor beta chains from one sample in a study of T cell repertoires in cytomegalovirus infection. Their cognate antigens are unknown. TCRdb ran MiXCR on the reads and lists one entry per CDR3 protein. The sample includes 140,000 to 150,000 distinct CDR3 sequences, about 32% of them seen just once. This specimen consisted of CD8+ T cells from cultured PBMCs, obtained from culture after CMV antigen stimulation. Source of these receptors: a human donor in good health (CMV status not recorded). Some clones in this sample may be carry-over from other donors' samples. The CDR3 runs from the conserved cysteine through the conserved F or W. D genes are given only for firm matches. Expanded clones are given a class, and other clones once, few, many or no size at all.

>NA|NA|TRBV18|TRBJ2-3
TGTGCCAGCTCACCGGTTAGCGGTGCGGGGGATACGCAGTATTTT
CASSPVSGAGDTQYF
>NA|few|TRBV7-3|TRBJ2-5
TGTGCCAGCAGCCCGGGGCAGGGGGAGACCCAGTACTTC
CASSPGQGETQYF
>NA|few|TRBV6-2/TRBV6-3|TRBJ2-1
TGTGCCAGCAGTTACGGGGGTTACAATGAGCAGTTCTTC
CASSYGGYNEQFF
>NA|NA|TRBV12-3/TRBV12-4|TRBJ1-4
TGTGCCAGCAGTCCGAGGGCAGACGAAAAACTGTTTTTT
CASSPRADEKLFF
>TRBD1|NA|TRBV5-4|TRBJ1-2
TGTGCCAGCAGCCTCTGGGAACAGGGGACTATCGGCTACACCTTC
CASSLWEQGTIGYTF
>NA|NA|TRBV11-2|TRBJ1-1
TGTGCCAGCAGCTTAGCCAGGGCAGGATTGAACACTGAAGCTTTCTTT
CASSLARAGLNTEAFF
>TRBD1|NA|TRBV27|TRBJ2-3
TGTGCCAGCAGTTTATACAGGGGCCGGGGAGATACGCAGTATTTT
CASSLYRGRGDTQYF
>NA|NA|TRBV19|TRBJ1-4
TGTGCCAGTAGTACGACAACTAATGAAAAACTGTTTTTT
CASSTTTNEKLFF
>NA|few|TRBV27|TRBJ1-1
TGTGCCAGCAGCCTCACAGGGACTGAAGCTTTCTTT
CASSLTGTEAFF
>TRBD1|NA|TRBV2|TRBJ1-5
TGTGCCAGCAGTGAAGTTGCGCAGGGGGGCCAGCATTTT
CASSEVAQGGQHF
>TRBD2|few|TRBV18|TRBJ2-1
TGTGCCAGCTCAGGGACTAGCTCCTACAATGAGCAGTTCTTC
CASSGTSSYNEQFF
>NA|many|TRBV7-2|TRBJ2-3
TGTGCCAGCAGACGATGGGAAGAGGATACGCAGTATTTT
CASRRWEEDTQYF
>TRBD1|few|TRBV7-2|TRBJ2-7
TGTGCCAGCAGCTTCGCACAGGGGAGCTCCTACGAGCAGTACTTC
CASSFAQGSSYEQYF
>TRBD1|NA|TRBV29-1|TRBJ1-1
TGCAGCGGTAGGACAGGGGTTACTGAAGCTTTCTTT
CSGRTGVTEAFF
>NA|NA|TRBV14|TRBJ2-1
TGTGCCAGCAGCCAGAGCATGCGCGATGAGCAGTTCTTC
CASSQSMRDEQFF
>NA|NA|TRBV4-1|TRBJ2-3
TGCGCCAGCAGCCAAGGGTGGGATACGCAGTATTTT
CASSQGWDTQYF
>TRBD1|few|TRBV12-3/TRBV12-4|TRBJ1-5
TGTGCCAGCAGTCTGGGACAGGGAATAAATAGCAATCAGCCCCAGCATTTT
CASSLGQGINSNQPQHF
>TRBD2|few|TRBV5-5|TRBJ2-3
TGTGCCAGCAGCACGGGACTAACCATACCTAGCACAGATACGCAGTATTTT
CASSTGLTIPSTDTQYF
>NA|few|TRBV19|TRBJ1-4
TGTGCCACGCTCTCTGGGCAGGGAAGGGTTTTT
CATLSGQGRVF
>NA|few|TRBV7-9|TRBJ2-7
TGTGCCAGCAGCTTAGGGTCCGGACAGTGGGTCGAGGACGAGCAGTACTTC
CASSLGSGQWVEDEQYF
>NA|many|TRBV6-1|TRBJ2-2
TGTGCCAGCACCCCCGGACTCATCACCGGGGAGCTGTTTTTT
CASTPGLITGELFF
>TRBD1|NA|TRBV5-1|TRBJ1-2
TGCGCCAGCAGCTTGGCGCCCGGGACAGGATATGAGGGGCCCTATGGCTACACCTTC
CASSLAPGTGYEGPYGYTF
>NA|many|TRBV5-4|TRBJ1-2
TGTGCCAGCAGCTGGCAGGTGGCAGGGGATAAGGGCTACACCTTC
CASSWQVAGDKGYTF
>NA|many|TRBV7-9|TRBJ2-5
TGTGCCAGCAGCTTAGACAGCCCGAACTTCCAAGAGACCCAGTACTTC
CASSLDSPNFQETQYF
>NA|NA|TRBV7-6|TRBJ2-1
TGTGCCAGCAGCAGGGCAAGCTCCTACAATGAGCAGTTCTTC
CASSRASSYNEQFF
>NA|NA|TRBV3-1|TRBJ2-1
TGTGCCAGCAGCCAGGGTTACAATGAGCAGTTGTTC
CASSQGYNEQLF
>TRBD2|many|TRBV4-1|TRBJ2-3
TGCGCCAGCAGCCGGGCACTCCTTGGGGGGGCGCAGTATTTT
CASSRALLGGAQYF
>NA|many|TRBV4-1|TRBJ2-2
TGCGCCAGCAGCCAAGATTTATGGACGGTCACGAACACCGGGGAGCTGTTTTTT
CASSQDLWTVTNTGELFF
>TRBD1|NA|TRBV7-2|TRBJ1-2
TGTGCCAGCAGCTTACGTGGGACAGGGGGTACGGATGGCTACACCTTC
CASSLRGTGGTDGYTF
>NA|few|TRBV10-3|TRBJ1-1
TGTGCCACCCGGGGGGCAGGAGGGACTGAAGCTTTCTTT
CATRGAGGTEAFF
>NA|NA|TRBV15|TRBJ2-1
TGTGCCACCAGCAGAGATGTGGTTGGGTCCTACAATGAGCAGTTCTTC
CATSRDVVGSYNEQFF
>TRBD1|few|TRBV19|TRBJ2-5
TGTGCCAGTAGTATACAGACAGGGTCGGAGACCCAGTACTTC
CASSIQTGSETQYF
>NA|NA|TRBV9|TRBJ1-6
TGTGCCAGCAGCGTAGATGTGTCGAAGGGGAAGAATTCACCCCTCCACTTT
CASSVDVSKGKNSPLHF
>TRBD1|NA|TRBV19|TRBJ2-1
TGTGCCAGTAGTACGGGACAGCCTTACAATGAGCAGTTCTTC
CASSTGQPYNEQFF
>NA|NA|TRBV5-6|TRBJ1-3
TGTGCCAGCAGCGCTGACAGACTCTCTGGAAACACCATATATTTT
CASSADRLSGNTIYF
>TRBD2|NA|TRBV20-1|TRBJ2-1
TGCAGTGCTAGCCCCCCACTAGCGGGGGGGAATGAGCAGTTCTTC
CSASPPLAGGNEQFF
>TRBD1|NA|TRBV19|TRBJ2-7
TGTGCCAGTACTGCCGGGACAGGGGTCGAGCAGTACTTC
CASTAGTGVEQYF
>NA|NA|TRBV4-1|TRBJ1-5
TGCGCCAGCAGCGCTCGGGAGGGCGTGAATCAGCCCCAGCATTTT
CASSAREGVNQPQHF
>TRBD1|many|TRBV10-3|TRBJ2-7
TGTGCCATCAGTGACCATACCGGGACAGGGAGCTCCTACGAGCAGTACTTC
CAISDHTGTGSSYEQYF
>TRBD2|NA|TRBV9|TRBJ2-1
TGTGCCAGCAGCGCCCTAACTAGCGGGCCCGCCTACAATGAGCAGTTCTTC
CASSALTSGPAYNEQFF
>NA|few|TRBV19|TRBJ1-1
TGTGCCAGTAGTATTGGGAGAGGGCCGCACACTGAAGCTTTCTTT
CASSIGRGPHTEAFF
>NA|many|TRBV7-8|TRBJ2-2
TGTGCCAGCAGCCCCGTCGGGGAGCTGTTTTTT
CASSPVGELFF
>NA|NA|TRBV7-9|TRBJ2-1
TGTGCCAGCAGATCGGACACAGGGTGGGAGCAGTTCTTC
CASRSDTGWEQFF
>TRBD1|NA|TRBV20-1|TRBJ2-3
TGCAGTGCTAGGGGGACAGGGACAGATACGCAGTATTTT
CSARGTGTDTQYF
>TRBD1|NA|TRBV6-8|TRBJ2-7
TGTGCCAGCGGGGAACCCAGGACAGGACCTATATACGAGCAGTACTTC
CASGEPRTGPIYEQYF
>NA|NA|TRBV11-1|TRBJ2-1
TGTGCCAGCAGCTTACTGGGGATTGAGCAGTTCTTC
CASSLLGIEQFF
>NA|NA|TRBV2|TRBJ1-2
TGTGCCAGCAGTATGAGGGACCAACCGGATAACTATGGCTACACCTTC
CASSMRDQPDNYGYTF
>NA|few|TRBV7-6|TRBJ1-2
TGTGCCAGCAGCTTAGCGGCCGGTGGCGACGGGAATGGCTACACCTTC
CASSLAAGGDGNGYTF